This T cell receptor (beta chain) derives from a study of blood T cells in healthy people across ages. Alongside a J-beta primer mix, a sample-barcoded 5' primer served in a second PCR lasting about 6 to 11 cycles. A single record per CDR3 protein comes from TCRdb applying MiXCR to the 5' RACE reads. The sample contains roughly 1,800,000 distinct CDR3 sequences, less than 50% of which appear only once. Comment on this clonotype: Its target is not known.

Donors gave about 9.3 milliliters of peripheral blood apiece. Per sample, extraction of total RNA gave at least 5.5 micrograms in every case. Study-wide results and limits: Long-lived donors had more naive CD4+ cells and higher diversity than aged donors.

This sequence was found in a woman in her 40s in good health. Material: blood.

The DNA for the CDR3 is TGTGCCAGCAGCAGTAGGGGTGCTTCAAGGACAGATACGCAGTATTTT. The encoded protein is CASSSRGASRTDTQYF. J is TRBJ2-3 and V is TRBV7-2; weak D call: TRBD1 (5 bases). Germline V gene sequence: CDR1 SGHTA, CDR2 FQGNSA. Trimming removed 5 bases at V and 3 bases at J, with 18 bases between. The CDR3 covers 16 residues.